The T cell receptor beta chain under discussion was sequenced for a study of vaccination effects on CD4 cells after COVID-19. Ahead of sequencing, the ViraFEST assay grew antigen-specific CD4+ T cells using viral peptide pools. Between days 9 and 10 of culture, CD4+ T cells were separated out. Sequenced by immunoSEQ multiplex PCR; TCRdb stores in-frame clones only, minus some. In the table there are roughly 76,000 clones, roughly four fifths of which are singletons. The sample holds a few counts of this clone. Its antigen is unknown. Study results and caveats: Researchers reported few convalescent patients and no early post-infection timepoints in the study. Both infection-induced and vaccine-induced clones contracted markedly at late post-vaccination timepoints.

The sequence came from a human donor who received a COVID-19 vaccine. The sequencing here drew on CD4+ T cells from PBMCs cultured with HCoV-229E spike peptides, taken before COVID-19 vaccination.

DNA of the CDR3: TGTGCCAGCAGTTCACCAGCTTCTGTGGAAGCTTTCTTT. It yields the protein CASSSPASVEAFF. The V gene is TRBV28, the J gene TRBJ1-1; D remains unclear. Trimming took off 4 bases at V and 8 bases at J, with 14 bases between the two ends. Germline V lookup: CDR1 MDHEN, CDR2 SYDVKM. The CDR3 covers 13 residues.